This TCR beta chain is from a study of blood T cell repertoires in COVID-19 (dated by TCRdb to 2020 to 2021). Some background on the complete study: The collaborator samples originated in the United States, Italy and Spain and spanned the acute and convalescent phases of COVID-19. The material from the prospective study consisted of cDNA or gDNA derived from T cells, B-cell-depleted T cells, or PBMCs. Deeply sampled blood TCRbeta repertoires from subjects exposed to, actively infected with, or recovered from COVID-19 were included in the dataset. The repertoires were released in a freely available public database intended as a resource for research on the immune response to SARS-CoV-2. The samples were drawn from the first 160 participants of the ongoing ImmuneRACE study and from over a thousand subjects provided by 6 global collaborators. The sample metadata nearly always contained a de-identified subject ID, COVID-19 status, age in years and sex. HLA class I and class II types, where available, came from metadata supplied by the sample provider rather than from assay-based typing.

TCRbeta CDR3 regions were amplified from genomic DNA by means of the immunoSEQ Assay, a bias-controlled multiplex PCR. As for the original processing: Within the assay, amplification of reference gene primers was used to estimate how many nucleated cells each sample contained. To quantify the absolute abundance of each unique TCRbeta CDR3 rearrangement, sequence reads were collapsed and filtered. For each sample, productive Simpson clonality was calculated as the square root of Simpson's diversity index across productive rearrangements. What TCRdb holds here is the immuneACCESS table cut down to in-frame rearrangements. Part of the clones is not present; checked against another copy, under half of the missing clones reflect an unresolved V gene, and the others are unexplained. The DNA was the basis for D and trimming; V, J and clone size are from that table. Across this sample there are 230,000 or so clones, with around 90% seen only once. In total, the top ten clones hold roughly 2.8% of the sample.

Note on this clone: Its target antigen remains unknown. No clone much larger than this one lies a single base away; base qualities are absent.

Participants in the prospective study were aged roughly 18 to 100 years, lived in about two dozen United States geographic areas, and enrolled through a virtual design. Cohort assignment in the prospective study relied on participant-reported clinical history from a screening survey and a study questionnaire. Recovered participants in ImmuneRACE Cohort 3 were defined by two consecutive negative NP/OP PCR tests, clearance by a healthcare professional, or resolution of symptoms. In the prospective study, whole blood, serum and a nasopharyngeal or oropharyngeal swab were collected from each participant by mobile phlebotomists. Participants in the prospective study had the option to provide additional blood draws and questionnaires over an approximately 2-month period. Blood samples from the prospective study were shipped frozen or at room temperature prior to DNA extraction. The germline V gene gives CDR1 as SGHTS and CDR2 as YDEGEE. V is reduced by 6 bases and J by 7 bases, leaving a spacing of 16 bases between them. The CDR3, from cysteine to phenylalanine, totals 14 residues. The DNA shown is the 42-base CDR3, in frame from base 1.

Summary of the overall study and its limitations: The quantity of clinical and demographic metadata differed by source and by participant and was supplied without curation.

The clonotype was recovered from a woman aged 25 to 45 who had recovered from COVID-19. This sequence uses TRBV5-8 and TRBJ1-4, with no confidently assigned D gene. The specimen sequenced was PBMCs or T cells enriched from blood (not recorded which). The bases are TGTGCCAGCAAGGTTTCAGGTGCTTCTGAAAAACTGTTTTTT. This encodes CASKVSGASEKLFF.